The clone carrying this T cell receptor (beta chain) was counted many times. This entry belongs to a study of glioma-infiltrating T cells. The CDR3 totals 15 residues. The trim removed 9 bases at V and 12 bases at J, leaving 19 bases unmatched. The V gene's germline CDR1 is SGHTA and CDR2 FQGNSA. Using RNA template, CDR3s of TCR alpha and beta were amplified with iRepertoire arm-PCR. TCRdb passed the multiplex PCR reads through MiXCR, listing each CDR3 protein once. The sample yields around 130,000 distinct CDR3 sequences, under 25% seen once. Sequencing was done on a sample of glioma tissue, nonneoplastic brain tissue, or PBMCs (not recorded which). The source is a human donor with low-grade glioma or glioblastoma, undergoing nonglioma brain surgery, or in good health (not recorded which). This chain joins TRBV7-2 and TRBJ2-1, with TRBD2 matching 8 bases. In DNA form, the CDR3 reads TGTGCCAGTTCATCGGGCGGGGGGCTTGGGTTAGGGCAGTTCTTC. It encodes CASSSGGGLGLGQFF. The full variable domain, rest sourced from reference TRBV7-2 and TRBJ2-1, is GAGVSQSPSNKVTEKGKDVELRCDPISGHTALYWYRQSLGQGLEFLIYFQGNSAPDKSGLPSDRFSAERTGGSVSTLTIQRTQQEDSAVYLCASSSGGGLGLGQFFGPGTRLTVL.